Sequencing of this T cell receptor (beta chain) was carried out in a study of blood T cells in healthy people across ages. The people who gave samples were healthy Caucasians from Russia, aged about 6 to 100. Every donor gave approximately 10 milliliters of peripheral blood. Study conclusions and caveats: Per million T cells, the diversity of TCR beta decreased roughly linearly as age advanced.

The second PCR ran about 6 to 11 cycles with a sample-barcoded 5' primer and J-beta primers. Through a template-switch adaptor with 12 random nucleotides, each cDNA molecule received a tag. In TCRdb, the 5' RACE reads were re-called with MiXCR into one record per CDR3 protein. The sample carries 730,000 or so distinct CDR3 sequences, about 40% recorded once. Regarding this clonotype: Its target is unknown.

Trimming took 5 bases from V and 0 from J; bases not matched to a gene: 9. Germline values: CDR1 KGHSH, CDR2 LQKENI. The CDR3 sequence is 16 residues long. The sample comprised blood. The sequence derives from a woman aged 55-75 years in good health. V and J are TRBV18 and TRBJ2-5; 7 bases map to TRBD1. CDR3 nucleotides: TGTGCCAGCTCATCTCCAGGGGGAACGTACCAAGAGACCCAGTACTTC. Its translation: CASSSPGGTYQETQYF.